These 11 T cell receptor beta chains originate from one sample sequenced in a study of beta chain features in type 1 diabetes. The whole isolated RNA underwent reverse transcription, so sequencing captured expressed TCRB transcripts. Repertoires were generated with immunoSEQ multiplex PCR, while TCRdb's copy carries only in-frame clones and drops some. Of 4,500 to 7,000 clones listed, 70% to 75% were seen once; the top ten hold less than 2.5%. Sequencing input: Tregs from blood. The receptors stem from a man younger than 35 in good health.

This sequence joins TRBV7-2 and TRBJ1-3, with D hard to call. Germline assignment: CDR1 SGHTA and CDR2 FQGNSA. The CDR3 runs to 13 residues. Deletions cut 5 bases from V and 4 bases from J, with 9 bases between. CDR3 residues: CASSPGSGNTIYF. In DNA form, the CDR3 reads TGTGCCAGCAGCCCGGGGAGCGGAAACACCATATATTTT.

The V and J genes are TRBV11-2 and TRBJ2-3; TRBD2 matches at 8 bases. The CDR3 covers 17 residues. Trimming removed 1 base from V and 2 bases from J; junction bases left unmatched: 8. CDR1 SGHAT and CDR2 FQNNGV come from the germline V gene. CDR3 protein: CASSLGVGGAFTDTQYF. CDR3 coding DNA: TGTGCCAGCAGCTTAGGTGTCGGGGGGGCCTTCACAGATACGCAGTATTTT.

The chain carries TRBV7-9 and TRBJ2-1, with TRBD2 identical over 13 bases. This CDR3 comprises 14 residues. The V and J ends lost 5 bases and 15 bases, in that order; junction bases with no gene match: 10. Germline CDR1 and CDR2: SEHNR and FQNEAQ (reference sequence). CDR3 DNA sequence: TGTGCCAGCAGCCCACTAGCGGGGGGGCCGGTATGGTTCTTC. The encoded protein is CASSPLAGGPVWFF.

The chain joins TRBV30 to TRBJ2-7; D call uncertain. This CDR3 region has 11 residues. V was pared by 3 bases and J by 0 bases, with 3 bases between. The germline gives CDR1 GTSNPN, CDR2 SVGIG (reference sequence). The CDR3 is CAWSVSYEQYF. The DNA for the CDR3 is TGTGCCTGGAGCGTCTCCTACGAGCAGTACTTC.

V is TRBV7-2 and J is TRBJ2-7; a possible D gene is TRBD1 (5 bases). In germline, CDR1 is SGHTA, CDR2 FQGNSA. Trimming removed 0 bases at V and 6 bases at J, with 15 bases between. The CDR3 is 15 residues long. This chain's CDR3 is CASSLAGAGIGEQYF. CDR3 nucleotide sequence: TGTGCCAGCAGCTTAGCTGGCGCAGGGATAGGCGAGCAGTACTTC.

V is TRBV6-5 and J is TRBJ1-5, with D possibly matching TRBD1 (5 bases). The germline V gene encodes CDR1 MNHEY and CDR2 SVGAGI. The V gene lost 6 bases and the J gene lost 0 bases, with 12 bases spanning the gap. This CDR3 has 15 amino acids. The CDR3 DNA is TGTGCCAGCAGGTGGACATCACTTAGCAATCAGCCCCAGCATTTT. Translated, it gives CASRWTSLSNQPQHF.

The chain uses TRBV5-1 and TRBJ2-1; D is unresolved. CDR3 length equals 15 residues. The V end lost 0 bases, the J end lost 3 bases, and 10 bases lay between the germline ends. Germline V lookup: CDR1 SGHRS, CDR2 YFSETQ. CDR3 sequence: CASSLGSVNYNEQFF. In DNA, the CDR3 is TGCGCCAGCAGCTTGGGCAGTGTTAACTACAATGAGCAGTTCTTC.

The rearrangement joins TRBV18 to TRBJ2-1; D is possibly TRBD2 (5 bases). The CDR3 length is 17 residues. V gave up 3 bases and J gave up 1 base, with 16 bases separating them. Germline-derived CDR1 and CDR2 are KGHSH and LQKENI. The chain's CDR3 is CASSPWTGQSSYNEQFF. In nucleotides, the CDR3 is TGTGCCAGCTCACCGTGGACTGGTCAATCGTCCTACAATGAGCAGTTCTTC.

V and J are TRBV6-1 and TRBJ2-1; the match to TRBD2 covers 9 bases. Germline V gene data show CDR1 as MNHNS and CDR2 as SASEGT. The CDR3 consists of 15 residues. Germline trimming cut 7 bases from V and 5 bases from J; bases unmatched to any gene: 9. CDR3 in DNA: TGTGCCAGCACCCCCGCGACTAGCGGACACAATGAGCAGTTCTTC. It codes for CASTPATSGHNEQFF.

The sample holds a few counts of this clone. The V call is TRBV4-2, the J call TRBJ2-3; 8 nucleotides line up with TRBD2. With 0 bases clipped from V and 0 bases from J, the junction kept 5 bases outside the gene matches. Germline loops: CDR1 LGHNA, CDR2 YNFKEQ. CDR3 length equals 17 residues. CDR3 in amino acids: CASSQDVAGSSTDTQYF. The CDR3 region has the DNA TGTGCCAGCAGCCAAGATGTAGCGGGGTCTAGCACAGATACGCAGTATTTT.

This clone was observed a few times. J is TRBJ1-6 and V is TRBV6-5; D gene unclear. Trimming left V 2 bases short and J 5 bases short, with 7 bases between. This CDR3 is built from 14 residues. Looked up from germline, CDR1 is MNHEY and CDR2 is SVGAGI. Here the CDR3 DNA reads TGTGCCAGCAGTTACGTGTCGGATAATTCACCCCTCCACTTT. It translates to CASSYVSDNSPLHF.